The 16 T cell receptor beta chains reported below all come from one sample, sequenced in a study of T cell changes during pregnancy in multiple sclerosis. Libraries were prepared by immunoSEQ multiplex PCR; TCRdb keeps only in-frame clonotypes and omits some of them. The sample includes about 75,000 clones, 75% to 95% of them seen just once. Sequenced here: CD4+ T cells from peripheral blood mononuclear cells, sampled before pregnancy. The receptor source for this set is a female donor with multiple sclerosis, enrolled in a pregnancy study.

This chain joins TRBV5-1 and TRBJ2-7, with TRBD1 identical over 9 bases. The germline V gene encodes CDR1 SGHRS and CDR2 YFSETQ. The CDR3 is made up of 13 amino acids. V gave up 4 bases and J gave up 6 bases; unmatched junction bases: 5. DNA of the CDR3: TGCGCCAGCAGCCCGGGACAGGGATCCGAGCAGTACTTC. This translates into CASSPGQGSEQYF.

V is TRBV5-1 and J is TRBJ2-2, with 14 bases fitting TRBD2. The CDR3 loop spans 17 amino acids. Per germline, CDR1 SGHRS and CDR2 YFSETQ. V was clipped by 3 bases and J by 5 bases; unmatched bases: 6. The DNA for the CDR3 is TGCGCCAGCAGCTATAAGGGGACTAGCGGGAGAACCGGGGAGCTGTTTTTT. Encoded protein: CASSYKGTSGRTGELFF. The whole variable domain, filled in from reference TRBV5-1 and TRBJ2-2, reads KAGVTQTPRYLIKTRGQQVTLSCSPISGHRSVSWYQQTPGQGLQFLFEYFSETQRNKGNFPGRFSGRQFSNSRSEMNVSTLELGDSALYLCASSYKGTSGRTGELFFGEGSRLTVL.

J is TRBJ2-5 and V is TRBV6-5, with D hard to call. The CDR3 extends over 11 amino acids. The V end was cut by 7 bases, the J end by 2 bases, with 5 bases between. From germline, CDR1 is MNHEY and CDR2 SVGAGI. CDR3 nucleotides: TGTGCCAGCACTTTACAAGAGACCCAGTACTTC. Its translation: CASTLQETQYF.

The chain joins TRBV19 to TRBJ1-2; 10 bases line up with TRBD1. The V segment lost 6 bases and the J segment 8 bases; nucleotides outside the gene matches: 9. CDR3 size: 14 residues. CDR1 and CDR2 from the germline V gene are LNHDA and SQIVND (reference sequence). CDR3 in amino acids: CASSVPGTGAGYTF. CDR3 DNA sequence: TGTGCCAGTAGCGTCCCCGGGACAGGGGCCGGCTACACCTTC.

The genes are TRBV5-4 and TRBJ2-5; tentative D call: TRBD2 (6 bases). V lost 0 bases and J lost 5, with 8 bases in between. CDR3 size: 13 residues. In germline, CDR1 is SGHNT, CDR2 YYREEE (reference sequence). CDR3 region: CASSLAAGETQYF. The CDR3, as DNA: TGTGCCAGCAGCTTGGCGGCGGGGGAGACCCAGTACTTC. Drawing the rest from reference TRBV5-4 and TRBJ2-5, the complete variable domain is ETGVTQSPTHLIKTRGQQVTLRCSSQSGHNTVSWYQQALGQGPQFIFQYYREEENGRGNFPPRFSGLQFPNYSSELNVNALELDDSALYLCASSLAAGETQYFGPGTRLLVL.

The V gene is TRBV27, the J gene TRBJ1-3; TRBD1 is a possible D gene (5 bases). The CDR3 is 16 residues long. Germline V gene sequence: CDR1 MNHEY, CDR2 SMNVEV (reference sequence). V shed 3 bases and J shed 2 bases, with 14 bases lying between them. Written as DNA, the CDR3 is TGTGCCAGCAGTTTGGTCCCTATCAGGGCTGGAAACACCATATATTTT. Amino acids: CASSLVPIRAGNTIYF.

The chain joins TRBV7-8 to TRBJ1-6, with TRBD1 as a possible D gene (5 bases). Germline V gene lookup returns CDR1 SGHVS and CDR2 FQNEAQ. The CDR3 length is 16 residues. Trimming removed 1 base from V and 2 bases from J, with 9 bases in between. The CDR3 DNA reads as TGTGCCAGCAGCTTAGAGGGGCTAACCTATAATTCACCCCTCCACTTT. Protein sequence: CASSLEGLTYNSPLHF.

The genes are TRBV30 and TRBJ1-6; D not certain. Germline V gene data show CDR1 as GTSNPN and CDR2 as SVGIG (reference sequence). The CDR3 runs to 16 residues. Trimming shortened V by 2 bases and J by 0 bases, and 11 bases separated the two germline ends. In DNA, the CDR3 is TGTGCCTGGAGTTCCAATTGGAGCTCCTATAATTCACCCCTCCACTTT. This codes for CAWSSNWSSYNSPLHF.

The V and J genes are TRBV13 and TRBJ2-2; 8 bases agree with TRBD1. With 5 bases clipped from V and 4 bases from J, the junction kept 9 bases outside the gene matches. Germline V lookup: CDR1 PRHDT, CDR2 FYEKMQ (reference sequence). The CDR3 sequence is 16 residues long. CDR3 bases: TGTGCCAGCAGCAAAATGTGGACAGGGTCCACCGGGGAGCTGTTTTTT. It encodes CASSKMWTGSTGELFF.

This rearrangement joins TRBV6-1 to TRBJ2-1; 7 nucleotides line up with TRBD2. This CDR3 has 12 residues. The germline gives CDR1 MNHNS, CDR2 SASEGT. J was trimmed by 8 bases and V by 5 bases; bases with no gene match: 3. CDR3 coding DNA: TGTGCCAGCAGTCCCCGGGGGGATGAGCAGTTCTTC. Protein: CASSPRGDEQFF.

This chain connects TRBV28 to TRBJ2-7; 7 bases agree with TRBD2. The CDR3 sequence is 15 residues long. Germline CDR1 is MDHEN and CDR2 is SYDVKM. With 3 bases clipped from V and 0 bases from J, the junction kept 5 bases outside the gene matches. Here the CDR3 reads CASSLEAGPSYEQYF. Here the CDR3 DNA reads TGTGCCAGCAGTTTGGAAGCGGGGCCCTCCTACGAGCAGTACTTC.

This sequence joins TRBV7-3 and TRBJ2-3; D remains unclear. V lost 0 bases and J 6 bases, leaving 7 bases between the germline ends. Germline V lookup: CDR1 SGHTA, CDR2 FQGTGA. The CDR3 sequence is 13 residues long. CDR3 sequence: CASSLTRADTQYF. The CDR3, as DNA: TGTGCCAGCAGCTTAACTCGTGCGGATACGCAGTATTTT.

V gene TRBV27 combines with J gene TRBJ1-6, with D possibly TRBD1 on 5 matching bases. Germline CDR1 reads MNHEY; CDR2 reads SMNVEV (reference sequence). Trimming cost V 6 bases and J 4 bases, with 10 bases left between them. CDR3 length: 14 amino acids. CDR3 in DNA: TGTGCCAGCAGCCCCGGGGGATATAATTCACCCCTCCACTTT. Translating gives CASSPGGYNSPLHF.

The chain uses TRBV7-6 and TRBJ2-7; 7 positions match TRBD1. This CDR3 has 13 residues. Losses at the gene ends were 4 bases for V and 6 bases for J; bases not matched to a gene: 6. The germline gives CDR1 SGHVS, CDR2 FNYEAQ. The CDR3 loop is CASSSDRSREQYF. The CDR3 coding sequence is TGTGCCAGCAGCTCGGACAGGTCCCGCGAGCAGTACTTC. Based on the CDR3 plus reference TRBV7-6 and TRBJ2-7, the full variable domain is GAGVSQSPRYKVTKRGQDVALRCDPISGHVSLYWYRQALGQGPEFLTYFNYEAQQDKSGLPNDRFSAERPEGSISTLTIQRTEQRDSAMYRCASSSDRSREQYFGPGTRLTVT.

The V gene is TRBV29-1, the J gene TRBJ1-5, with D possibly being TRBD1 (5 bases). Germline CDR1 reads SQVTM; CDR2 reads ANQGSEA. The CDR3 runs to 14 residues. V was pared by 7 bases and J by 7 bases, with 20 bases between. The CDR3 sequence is CSASLGGGQQPQHF. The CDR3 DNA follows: TGCAGCGCCTCACTGGGCGGGGGTCAACAGCCCCAGCATTTT.

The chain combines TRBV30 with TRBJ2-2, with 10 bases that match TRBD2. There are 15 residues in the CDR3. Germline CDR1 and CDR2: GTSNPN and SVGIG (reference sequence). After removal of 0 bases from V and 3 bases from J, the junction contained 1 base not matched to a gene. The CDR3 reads CAWSVLAGHTGELFF. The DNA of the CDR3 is TGTGCCTGGAGTGTACTAGCGGGGCACACCGGGGAGCTGTTTTTT.